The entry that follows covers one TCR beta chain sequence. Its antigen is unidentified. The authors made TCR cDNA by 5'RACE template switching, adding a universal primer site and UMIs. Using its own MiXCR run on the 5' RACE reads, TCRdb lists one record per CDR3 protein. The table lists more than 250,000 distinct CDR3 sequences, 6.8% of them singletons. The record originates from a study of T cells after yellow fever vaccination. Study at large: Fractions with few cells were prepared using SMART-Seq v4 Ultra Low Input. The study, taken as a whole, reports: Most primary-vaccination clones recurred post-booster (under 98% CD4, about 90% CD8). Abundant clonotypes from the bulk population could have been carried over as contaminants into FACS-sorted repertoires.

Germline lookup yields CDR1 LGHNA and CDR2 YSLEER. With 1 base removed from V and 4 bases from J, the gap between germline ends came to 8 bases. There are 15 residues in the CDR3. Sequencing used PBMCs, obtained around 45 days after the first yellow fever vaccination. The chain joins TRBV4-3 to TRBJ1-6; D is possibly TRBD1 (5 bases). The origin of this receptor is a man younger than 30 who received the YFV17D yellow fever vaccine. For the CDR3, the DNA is TGCGCCAGCAGCCAAGCGGGACTGTATAATTCACCCCTCCACTTT. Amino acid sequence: CASSQAGLYNSPLHF.